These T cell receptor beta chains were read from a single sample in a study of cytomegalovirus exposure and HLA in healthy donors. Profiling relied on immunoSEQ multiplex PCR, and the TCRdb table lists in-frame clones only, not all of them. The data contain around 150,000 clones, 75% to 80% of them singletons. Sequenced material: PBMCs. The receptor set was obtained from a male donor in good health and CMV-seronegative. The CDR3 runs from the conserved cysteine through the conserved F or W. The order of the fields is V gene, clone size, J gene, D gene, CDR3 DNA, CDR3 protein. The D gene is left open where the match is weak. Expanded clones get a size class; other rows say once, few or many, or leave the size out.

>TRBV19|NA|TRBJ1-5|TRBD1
TGTGCCAGTAGCACTACAGGGGCCCTCAATCAGCCCCAGCATTTT
CASSTTGALNQPQHF
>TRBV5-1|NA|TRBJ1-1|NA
TGCGCCAGCAGCTTTTCAGGAATGAACACTGAAGCTTTCTTT
CASSFSGMNTEAFF
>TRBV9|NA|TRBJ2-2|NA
TGTGCCAGCAGCGTAGTAGCGGCCCCGAACACCGGGGAGCTGTTTTTT
CASSVVAAPNTGELFF
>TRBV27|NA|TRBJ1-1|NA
TGTGCCAGCAGTTTATCCCTTTGGGGGGAGAACACTGAAGCTTTCTTT
CASSLSLWGENTEAFF
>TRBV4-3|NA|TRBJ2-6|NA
TGCGCCAGCAGCCAAGATGAGGGCCCCTCTGGGGCCAACGTCCTGACTTTC
CASSQDEGPSGANVLTF
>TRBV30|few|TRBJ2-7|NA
TGTGCCTGGAGCCCAGTAGGGGGGGCTGGGTACGAGCAGTACTTC
CAWSPVGGAGYEQYF
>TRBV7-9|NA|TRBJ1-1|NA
TGTTCCGGTGGCGAGGGAGTGGGCACTGAAGCTTTCTTT
CSGGEGVGTEAFF
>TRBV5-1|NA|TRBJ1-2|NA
TGCGCCAGCAGCTTGGCACCAGACAGGCTTAACTATGGCTACACCTTC
CASSLAPDRLNYGYTF
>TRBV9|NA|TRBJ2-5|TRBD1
TGTGCCAGCAGCGTGACAGGGGGGGGAGAGACCCAGTACTTC
CASSVTGGGETQYF
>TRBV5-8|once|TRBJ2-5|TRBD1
TGTGCCAGCAGCGTCGGACAGGGAGTTGTTCAAGAGACCCAGTACTTC
CASSVGQGVVQETQYF
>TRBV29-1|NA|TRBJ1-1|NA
TGCAGCGTTGAGAGGGTCCGGAACACTGAAGCTTTCTTT
CSVERVRNTEAFF
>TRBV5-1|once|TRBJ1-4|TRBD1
TGCGCCAGCAGCTTTCAAGGGGGCACTAATGAAAAACTGTTTTTT
CASSFQGGTNEKLFF
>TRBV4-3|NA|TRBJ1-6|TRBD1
TGCGCCAGCAGCCAAGAGGGTCCCGGGGGGACAGGGGGATCACCCCTCCACTTT
CASSQEGPGGTGGSPLHF
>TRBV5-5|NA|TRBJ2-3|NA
TGTGCCAGCAGCGATCTAGCGTACACAGATACGCAGTATTTT
CASSDLAYTDTQYF
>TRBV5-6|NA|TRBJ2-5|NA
TGTGCCAGCAGCTTGATGGGGGGAGATAACCAAGAGACCCAGTACTTC
CASSLMGGDNQETQYF
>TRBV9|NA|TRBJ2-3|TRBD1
TGTGCCAGCAGCGTAAGACAGGGTCGTACAGATACGCAGTATTTT
CASSVRQGRTDTQYF
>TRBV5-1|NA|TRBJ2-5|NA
TGCGCCAGCAGCTCGACTACCCTGTACCAAGAGACCCAGTACTTC
CASSSTTLYQETQYF
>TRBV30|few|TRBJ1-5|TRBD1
TGTGCCTGGAGTGTAAAAGGGGGCGGAAGCGGCAATCAGCCCCAGCATTTT
CAWSVKGGGSGNQPQHF
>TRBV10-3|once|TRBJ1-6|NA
TGTGCCATCAGTGGGGCAGGAAATTATAATTCACCCCTCCACTTT
CAISGAGNYNSPLHF
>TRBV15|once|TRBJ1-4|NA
TGTGCCACCAGCAGAGGAGGTTCGGGTAATGAAAAACTGTTTTTT
CATSRGGSGNEKLFF
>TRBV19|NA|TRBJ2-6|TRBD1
TGTGCCAGTACCCGGACAGGGAGTCTCTCTGGGGCCAACGTCCTGACTTTC
CASTRTGSLSGANVLTF
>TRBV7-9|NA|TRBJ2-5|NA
TGTGCCAGCAGCTCCTTTTATCCCCAAGAGACCCAGTACTTC
CASSSFYPQETQYF
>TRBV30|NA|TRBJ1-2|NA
TGTGCCTGGAGTCCGACAGGCACCTATGGCTACACCTTC
CAWSPTGTYGYTF
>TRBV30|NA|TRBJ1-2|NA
TGTGCCTGGAGTGTAGAGGGTTTAGGGGGGGCGATCTATGGCTACACCTTC
CAWSVEGLGGAIYGYTF
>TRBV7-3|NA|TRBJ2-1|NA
TGTGCCAGCAGCTTAGCGGGCTCCTACAATGAGCAGTTCTTC
CASSLAGSYNEQFF
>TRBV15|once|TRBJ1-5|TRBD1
TGTGCCACCAGCAGAGGGGGACAGGGGAATCAGCCCCAGCATTTT
CATSRGGQGNQPQHF
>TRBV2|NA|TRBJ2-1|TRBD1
TGTGCCAGCAGTGAAGCTCTCCACAGGGGAAATGAGCAGTTCTTC
CASSEALHRGNEQFF
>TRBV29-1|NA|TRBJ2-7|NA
TGCAGCGTTCCCGGGGAGAAGACCAGCGAGCAGTACTTC
CSVPGEKTSEQYF
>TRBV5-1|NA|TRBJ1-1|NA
TGCGCCAGCAGCTTGGGGACAAGCCTGAACACTGAAGCTTTCTTT
CASSLGTSLNTEAFF
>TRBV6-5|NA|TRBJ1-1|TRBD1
TGTGCCAGCAGCCCATCTACCGGGACAGGGGCTGAAGCTTTCTTT
CASSPSTGTGAEAFF
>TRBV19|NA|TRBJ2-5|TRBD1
TGTGCCAGTAAGACAGGGGGCACGGAGACCCAGTACTTC
CASKTGGTETQYF
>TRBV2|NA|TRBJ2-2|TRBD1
TGTGCCAGCAAGGCAGGGGGCGGAGGGGACACCGGGGAGCTGTTTTTT
CASKAGGGGDTGELFF
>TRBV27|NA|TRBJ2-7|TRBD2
TGTGCCAGCAGCACTAGCGGGGTAGTATACGAGCAGTACTTC
CASSTSGVVYEQYF
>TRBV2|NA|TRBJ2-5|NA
TGTGCCAGCAGCCAGGGAGGGGGGGAGACCCAGTACTTC
CASSQGGGETQYF
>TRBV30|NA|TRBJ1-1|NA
TGTGCCTGGACAAGGGGGGGATCGGGCACTGAAGCTTTCTTT
CAWTRGGSGTEAFF
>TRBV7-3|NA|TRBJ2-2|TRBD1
TGTGCCAGCAGTTCTACAGGGGGCCGGACCGGGGAGCTGTTTTTT
CASSSTGGRTGELFF
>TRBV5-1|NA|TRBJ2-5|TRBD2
TGCGCCAGCAGCGACTCTAGCGGCACCTGGGAGACCCAGTACTTC
CASSDSSGTWETQYF
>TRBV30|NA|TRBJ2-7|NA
TGTGCCTGGGATATTGGGGGCTACGAGCAGTACTTC
CAWDIGGYEQYF
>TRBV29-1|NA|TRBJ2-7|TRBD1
TGCAGCGCGATACAGGGGTCCTACGAGCAGTACTTC
CSAIQGSYEQYF
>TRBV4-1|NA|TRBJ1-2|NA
TGCGCCAGCAGCCCAAATCGGGCTAACTATGGCTACACCTTC
CASSPNRANYGYTF
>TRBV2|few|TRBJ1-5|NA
TGTGCCAGCAGTGGGGGGGAACAGCCCCAGCATTTT
CASSGGEQPQHF
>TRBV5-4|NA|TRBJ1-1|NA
TGTGCCAGCAGCTTGGCAGGGGTAGGAAAAACTGAAGCTTTCTTT
CASSLAGVGKTEAFF
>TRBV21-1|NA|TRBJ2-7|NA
TGTGCCAGCAGCTGTGCGGGGGCCCCCTACGAGCAGTACTTC
CASSCAGAPYEQYF
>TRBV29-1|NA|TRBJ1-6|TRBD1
TGCAGCGTTGTAAGGGGGCGGGATTCACCCCTCCACTTT
CSVVRGRDSPLHF
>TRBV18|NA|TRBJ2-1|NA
TGTGCCAGCTCGCTGCAGGGAGGTGAGCAGTTCTTC
CASSLQGGEQFF
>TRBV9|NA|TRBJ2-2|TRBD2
TGTGCCAGCAGCAGACCGGGACTAGTCGGCGGGGAGCTGTTTTTT
CASSRPGLVGGELFF
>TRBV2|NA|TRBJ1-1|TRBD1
TGTGCCAGCAGGGAACAGACAGGGGGGAACACTGAAGCTTTCTTT
CASREQTGGNTEAFF